This T cell receptor beta chain was found in a study of early T cells in non-severe SARS-CoV-2 infection. Unique molecular identifier tags were affixed to discrete cDNA molecules. TCRdb reprocessed the 5' RACE reads with MiXCR, giving one entry per CDR3 protein. The sample has about 71,000 distinct CDR3 sequences, roughly 15% seen once. The source material was whole blood. This receptor was taken from an adult who was a healthcare worker with PCR-confirmed SARS-CoV-2 infection or an uninfected control (not recorded which).

The DNA of the CDR3 is TGTGCCAGCAGCTTAGATCGCAGGTCGGATACGCAGTATTTT. Its protein is CASSLDRRSDTQYF. The chain carries TRBV7-2 and TRBJ2-3, with D hard to call. The CDR3 sequence is 14 residues long. CDR1 SGHTA and CDR2 FQGNSA come from the germline V gene. Trimming shortened V by 1 base and J by 6 bases, and 11 bases separated the two germline ends.